Below, one TCR beta chain is given with its context. Its specificity is not known. The record originates from a study of T cells in localized non-small cell lung cancer. Study-level findings and limits: Adjacent lung held a median roughly 60 of the top 100 tumor clones.

The V end lost 0 bases, the J end lost 8 bases, and 11 bases lay between the germline ends. Germline V CDR1 and CDR2: LNHDA, SQIVND (reference sequence). The CDR3 runs to 15 residues. TCRdb keeps only in-frame clones here, not all; method: immunoSEQ multiplex PCR. The sample records 90,000 to 95,000 clones, approximately 90% being singletons. This sequence originates from a man aged 35 to 69 with stage I squamous cell lung carcinoma. The starting material was peripheral blood, obtained before any cancer treatment. The chain joins TRBV19 to TRBJ1-6; weak D call: TRBD1 (5 bases). This chain's CDR3 is CASSIELGLDSPLHF. In nucleotides, the CDR3 is TGTGCCAGTAGTATAGAACTGGGGCTGGATTCACCCCTCCACTTT.